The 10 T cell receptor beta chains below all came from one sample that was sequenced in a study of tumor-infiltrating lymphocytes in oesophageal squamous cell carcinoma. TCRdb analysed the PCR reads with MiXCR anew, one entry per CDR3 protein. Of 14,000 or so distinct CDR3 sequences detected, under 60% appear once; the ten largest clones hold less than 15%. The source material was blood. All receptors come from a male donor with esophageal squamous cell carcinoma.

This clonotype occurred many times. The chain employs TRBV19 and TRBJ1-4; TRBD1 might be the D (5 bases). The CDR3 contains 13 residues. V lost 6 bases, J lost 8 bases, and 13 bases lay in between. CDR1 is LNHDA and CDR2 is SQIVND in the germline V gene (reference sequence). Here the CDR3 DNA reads TGTGCCAGTAGCCCTGGGGGATACGAAAAACTGTTTTTT. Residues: CASSPGGYEKLFF.

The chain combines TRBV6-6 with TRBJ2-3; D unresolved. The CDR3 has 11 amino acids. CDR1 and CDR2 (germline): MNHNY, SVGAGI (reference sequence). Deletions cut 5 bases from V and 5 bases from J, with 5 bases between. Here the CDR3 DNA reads TGTGCCAGCAGTGTGCGAGATACGCAGTATTTT. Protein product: CASSVRDTQYF.

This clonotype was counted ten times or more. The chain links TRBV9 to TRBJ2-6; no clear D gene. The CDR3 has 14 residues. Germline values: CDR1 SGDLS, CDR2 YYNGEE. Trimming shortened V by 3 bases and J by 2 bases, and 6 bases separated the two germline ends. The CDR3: CASSADAGANVLTF. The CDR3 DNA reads TGTGCCAGCAGCGCAGACGCTGGGGCCAACGTCCTGACTTTC.

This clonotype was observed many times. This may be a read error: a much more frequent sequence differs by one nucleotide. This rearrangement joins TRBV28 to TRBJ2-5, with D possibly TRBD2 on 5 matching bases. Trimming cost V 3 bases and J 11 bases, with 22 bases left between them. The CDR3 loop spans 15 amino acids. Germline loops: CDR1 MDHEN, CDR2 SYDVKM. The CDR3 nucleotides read TGTGCCAGCAGTTTTTTAGCGCGAGGGTTCAATGAGCAGTACTTC. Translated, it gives CASSFLARGFNEQYF.

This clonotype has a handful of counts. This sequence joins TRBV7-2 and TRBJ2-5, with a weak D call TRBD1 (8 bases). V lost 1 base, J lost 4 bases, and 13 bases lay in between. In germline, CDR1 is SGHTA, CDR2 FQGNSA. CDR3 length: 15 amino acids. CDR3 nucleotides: TGTGCCAGCAGCTTAGTTCACAGGGGGGGAGAGACCCAGTACTTC. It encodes CASSLVHRGGETQYF.

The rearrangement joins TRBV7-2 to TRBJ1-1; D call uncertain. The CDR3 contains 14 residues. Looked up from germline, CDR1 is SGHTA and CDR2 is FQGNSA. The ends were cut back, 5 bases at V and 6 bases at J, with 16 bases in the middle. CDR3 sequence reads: CASSGLVVDAEAFF. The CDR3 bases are TGTGCCAGCAGCGGCCTTGTCGTCGACGCTGAAGCTTTCTTT. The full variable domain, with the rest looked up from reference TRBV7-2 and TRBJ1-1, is GAGVSQSPSNKVTEKGKDVELRCDPISGHTALYWYRQSLGQGLEFLIYFQGNSAPDKSGLPSDRFSAERTGGSVSTLTIQRTQQEDSAVYLCASSGLVVDAEAFFGQGTRLTVV.

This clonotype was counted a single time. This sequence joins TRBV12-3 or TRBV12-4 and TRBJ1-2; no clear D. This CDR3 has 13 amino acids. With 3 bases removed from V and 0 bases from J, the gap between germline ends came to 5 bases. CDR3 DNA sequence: TGTGCCAGCAGTTTTTTTGCTAACTATGGCTACACCTTC. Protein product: CASSFFANYGYTF.

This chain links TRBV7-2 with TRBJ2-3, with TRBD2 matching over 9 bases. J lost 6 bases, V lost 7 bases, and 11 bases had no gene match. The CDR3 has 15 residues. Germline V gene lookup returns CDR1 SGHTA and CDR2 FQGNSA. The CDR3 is CASTRLAARGDTQYF. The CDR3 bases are TGTGCCAGCACCCGACTAGCGGCCCGTGGGGATACGCAGTATTTT.

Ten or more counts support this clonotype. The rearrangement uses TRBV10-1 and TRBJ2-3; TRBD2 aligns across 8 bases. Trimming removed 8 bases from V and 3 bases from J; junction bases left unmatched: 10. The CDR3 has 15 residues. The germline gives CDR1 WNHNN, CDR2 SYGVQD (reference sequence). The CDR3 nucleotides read TGCGCCAGCCAAAAAGCGGGAGACGGGACAGATACGCAGTATTTT. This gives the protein CASQKAGDGTDTQYF.

CDR3 loop: CASSQDYEQFF. CDR3 in DNA: TGTGCCAGCAGTCAAGACTATGAGCAGTTCTTC. The V gene is TRBV6-1, the J gene TRBJ2-1; D unresolved. Trimming cost V 5 bases and J 8 bases, with 7 bases left between them. The CDR3 length is 11 residues. The germline V gene has CDR1 MNHNS and CDR2 SASEGT.